These 18 T cell receptor beta chains came from one sample sequenced in a study of cytomegalovirus exposure and HLA in healthy donors. The PCR ran on 60 Vbeta and 13 Jbeta primers. Some clones are missing from TCRdb's copy, which holds only in-frame ones; the method was immunoSEQ multiplex PCR. The table lists some 120,000 clones, with 2.5% to 3% in the top ten. Source material: PBMCs. These receptors were obtained from a man between 25 and 39 years old in good health and CMV-seronegative.

The chain uses TRBV25-1 and TRBJ2-7; 7 nucleotides align to TRBD1. The CDR3 consists of 14 residues. Trimming cost V 6 bases and J 3 bases; bases outside gene matches: 8. Germline lookup yields CDR1 MGHDK and CDR2 SYGVNS. CDR3 in DNA: TGTGCCAGCAGCCCCCCGGGACAGAGCTACGAGCAGTACTTC. Protein: CASSPPGQSYEQYF.

The V gene is TRBV6-1, the J gene TRBJ1-3; D is ambiguous. From germline, CDR1 is MNHNS and CDR2 SASEGT. V lost 6 bases and J lost 4, with 19 bases in between. The CDR3 spans 16 residues. CDR3 DNA: TGTGCCAGCAGCGAAAATTCGGAGAGGGCGGGAAACACCATATATTTT. It translates to CASSENSERAGNTIYF.

The chain uses TRBV29-1 and TRBJ1-2; the match to TRBD1 covers 8 bases. Germline trimming cut 1 base from V and 3 bases from J; bases unmatched to any gene: 10. This CDR3 has 16 residues. CDR1 SQVTM and CDR2 ANQGSEA come from the germline V gene. This chain's CDR3 is CSVEGQGADGDYGYTF. In nucleotides, the CDR3 is TGCAGCGTTGAAGGCCAGGGGGCGGATGGGGACTATGGCTACACCTTC.

This chain connects TRBV6-1 to TRBJ1-1, with 7 bases aligning to TRBD1. CDR1 is MNHNS and CDR2 is SASEGT in the germline V gene. V shed 8 bases and J 0 bases; nucleotides not matched to a gene: 3. The CDR3 contains 13 residues. CDR3 in amino acids: CASCRGMNTEAFF. The CDR3, as DNA: TGTGCCAGCTGCAGGGGGATGAACACTGAAGCTTTCTTT.

The CDR3 loop is CASSSLPGQSYEQYF. The CDR3 region has the DNA TGTGCCAGCAGCTCGTTACCGGGACAGTCCTACGAGCAGTACTTC. This chain uses TRBV5-6 with TRBJ2-7; 7 bases line up with TRBD1. V lost 3 bases, J lost 1 base, and 7 bases stayed unmatched. Germline values: CDR1 SGHDT, CDR2 YYEEEE. This CDR3 comprises 15 residues.

The gene calls are TRBV5-1 and TRBJ2-3, with TRBD1 matching over 8 bases. The CDR3 is made up of 14 amino acids. Trimming cost V 4 bases and J 1 base; bases outside gene matches: 2. Germline CDR1 reads SGHRS; CDR2 reads YFSETQ. CDR3 in DNA: TGCGCCAGCAGCGAGACAGGGGGCACAGATACGCAGTATTTT. As protein: CASSETGGTDTQYF.

The J gene is TRBJ2-7, the V gene TRBV11-2; TRBD1 agrees at 8 bases. Germline V gene data show CDR1 as SGHAT and CDR2 as FQNNGV. With 1 base clipped from V and 5 bases from J, the junction kept 4 bases outside the gene matches. CDR3 size: 14 residues. This chain's CDR3 is CASSLADRADEQYF. CDR3 nucleotide sequence: TGTGCCAGCAGCTTAGCGGACAGGGCTGACGAGCAGTACTTC.

V is TRBV5-6 and J is TRBJ2-1, with TRBD2 matching over 7 bases. The CDR3 runs to 14 residues. The V and J ends lost 1 base and 7 bases, in that order; junction bases with no gene match: 5. The V gene's germline CDR1 is SGHDT and CDR2 YYEEEE. The CDR3 region has the DNA TGTGCCAGCAGCTTGCCGGGGAGGGGTAATGAGCAGTTCTTC. Its protein is CASSLPGRGNEQFF. Drawing the rest from reference TRBV5-6 and TRBJ2-1, the complete variable domain is DAGVTQSPTHLIKTRGQQVTLRCSPKSGHDTVSWYQQALGQGPQFIFQYYEEEERQRGNFPDRFSGHQFPNYSSELNVNALLLGDSALYLCASSLPGRGNEQFFGPGTRLTVL.

The chain has TRBV11-3 and TRBJ2-4, with a weak D call TRBD2 (6 bases). CDR1 is SGHNT and CDR2 is YENEEA in the germline V gene. The V end lost 5 bases, the J end lost 8 bases, and 22 bases lay between the germline ends. The CDR3 runs to 16 residues. The CDR3 DNA follows: TGTGCCAGCAGCCGTGGGATTGGCACCGGAGGGCACATTCAGTACTTC. It yields the protein CASSRGIGTGGHIQYF.

The J gene is TRBJ2-3, the V gene TRBV11-1; 13 bases map to TRBD2. The germline CDR1 and CDR2 sequences are SGHAT and FQDESV (reference sequence). The CDR3 loop spans 19 amino acids. V shed 5 bases and J 4 bases; nucleotides not matched to a gene: 15. CDR3 sequence reads: CASSSPTSGRAGVPDTQYF. In nucleotides, the CDR3 is TGTGCCAGCAGCAGCCCCACTAGCGGGAGGGCCGGAGTCCCAGATACGCAGTATTTT.

The CDR3 DNA is TGTGCCAGCAGCTTAAGGGACAGGCCGGAGGAGACCCAGTACTTC. Protein: CASSLRDRPEETQYF. The chain links TRBV7-2 to TRBJ2-5, with 8 bases that match TRBD1. The germline V gene encodes CDR1 SGHTA and CDR2 FQGNSA. The CDR3 is 15 residues long. V gave up 2 bases and J gave up 5 bases; unmatched junction bases: 7.

Considering frequency, this clone is medium-sized. A read error is likely, as this CDR3 ends without the conserved phenylalanine or tryptophan. Because the CDR3's place on the DNA is in doubt, the DNA is left out and the CDR3 is given as listed by TCRdb. V is TRBV15 and J is TRBJ2-7; the D call TRBD1 from the table was never checked on the DNA. A total of 12 residues make up the CDR3, ends included. Germline V gives CDR1 LNHNV, CDR2 YYDKDF (reference sequence). The CDR3 is CATSRDKGQGFL.

The J gene is TRBJ1-2, the V gene TRBV19; TRBD1 might be the D (5 bases). The length of the CDR3 is 15 residues. The germline V gene encodes CDR1 LNHDA and CDR2 SQIVND (reference sequence). Trimming removed 5 bases from V and 1 base from J, with 14 bases in between. CDR3 protein: CASSHSRGLNYGYTF. The CDR3 DNA sequence: TGTGCCAGTAGTCACTCAAGGGGACTTAACTATGGCTACACCTTC.

The CDR3 loop is CASNTAGGSVLSGELFF. Written as DNA, the CDR3 is TGTGCCAGCAATACCGCGGGAGGGAGCGTTCTGAGCGGGGAGCTGTTTTTT. The chain employs TRBV27 and TRBJ2-2; the match to TRBD2 covers 9 bases. CDR3 length: 17 residues. The trim removed 7 bases at V and 7 bases at J, leaving 16 bases unmatched. Looked up from germline, CDR1 is MNHEY and CDR2 is SMNVEV (reference sequence).

The chain has TRBV7-6 and TRBJ2-7, with 7 bases fitting TRBD2. Germline loops: CDR1 SGHVS, CDR2 FNYEAQ. CDR3 length: 16 residues. Trimming cost V 3 bases and J 6 bases; bases outside gene matches: 14. CDR3 amino acids: CASSFLLGAGPSEQYF. CDR3 bases: TGTGCCAGCAGCTTTCTTTTGGGAGCGGGACCCAGCGAGCAGTACTTC.

The chain couples TRBV7-9 to TRBJ2-3; D call uncertain. V lost 4 bases, J lost 7 bases, and 15 bases lay in between. Germline values: CDR1 SEHNR, CDR2 FQNEAQ (reference sequence). This CDR3 is built from 14 residues. The CDR3: CASSSERQMNTQYF. CDR3 DNA: TGTGCCAGCAGCTCAGAACGCCAAATGAATACGCAGTATTTT.

The rearrangement links TRBV29-1 to TRBJ2-7, with D possibly being TRBD2 (6 bases). Germline loops: CDR1 SQVTM, CDR2 ANQGSEA. The V gene lost 2 bases and the J gene lost 1 base, with 12 bases spanning the gap. The CDR3 spans 14 residues. The CDR3 spells CSVESGVESYEQYF. In DNA form, the CDR3 reads TGCAGCGTTGAATCGGGGGTCGAGTCCTACGAGCAGTACTTC.

The chain links TRBV9 to TRBJ1-5; the match to TRBD1 covers 7 bases. This CDR3 comprises 14 residues. The germline V gene has CDR1 SGDLS and CDR2 YYNGEE. V shed 3 bases, J shed 6 bases, and the junction held 6 bases outside the gene matches. CDR3 bases: TGTGCCAGCAGCGACACAGGGGTAAGTCAGCCCCAGCATTTT. Its translation: CASSDTGVSQPQHF.